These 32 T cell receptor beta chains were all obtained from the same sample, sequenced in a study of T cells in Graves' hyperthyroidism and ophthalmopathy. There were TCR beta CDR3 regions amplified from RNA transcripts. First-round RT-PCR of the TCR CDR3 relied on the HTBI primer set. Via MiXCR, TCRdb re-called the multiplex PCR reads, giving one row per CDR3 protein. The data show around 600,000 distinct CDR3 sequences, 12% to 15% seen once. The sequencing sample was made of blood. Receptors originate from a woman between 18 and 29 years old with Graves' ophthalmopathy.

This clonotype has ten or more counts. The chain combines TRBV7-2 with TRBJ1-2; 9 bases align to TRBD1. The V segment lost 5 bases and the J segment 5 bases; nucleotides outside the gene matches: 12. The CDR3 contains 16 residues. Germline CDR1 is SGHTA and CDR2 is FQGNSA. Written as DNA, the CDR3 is TGTGCCAGCAGCCTAACCGGTACAGGGGGCGCGTATGGCTACACCTTC. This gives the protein CASSLTGTGGAYGYTF.

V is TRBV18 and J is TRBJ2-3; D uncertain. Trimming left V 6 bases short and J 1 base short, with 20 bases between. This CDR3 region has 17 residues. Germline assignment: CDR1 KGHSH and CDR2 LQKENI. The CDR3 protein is CASSYQSPTHGTDTQYF. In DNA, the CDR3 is TGTGCCAGCTCGTACCAGTCACCTACTCATGGCACAGATACGCAGTATTTT. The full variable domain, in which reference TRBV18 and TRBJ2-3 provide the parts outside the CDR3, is NAGVMQNPRHLVRRRGQEARLRCSPMKGHSHVYWYRQLPEEGLKFMVYLQKENIIDESGMPKERFSAEFPKEGPSILRIQQVVRGDSAAYFCASSYQSPTHGTDTQYFGPGTRLTVL.

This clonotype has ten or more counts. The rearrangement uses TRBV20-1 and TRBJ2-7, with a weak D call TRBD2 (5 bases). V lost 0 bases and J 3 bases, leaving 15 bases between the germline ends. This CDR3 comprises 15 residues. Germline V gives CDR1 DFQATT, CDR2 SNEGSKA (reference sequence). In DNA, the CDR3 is TGCAGTGCTAGAGATCCGGCTAGCTCCCACTACGAGCAGTACTTC. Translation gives CSARDPASSHYEQYF.

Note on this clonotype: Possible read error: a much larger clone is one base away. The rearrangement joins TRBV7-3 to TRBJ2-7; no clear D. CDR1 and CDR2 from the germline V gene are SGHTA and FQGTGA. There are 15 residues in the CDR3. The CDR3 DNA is TGTGCCAGCAGCTTATCCGGCGGTCGTGCCTACGAGCGGTACTTC. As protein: CASSLSGGRAYERYF.

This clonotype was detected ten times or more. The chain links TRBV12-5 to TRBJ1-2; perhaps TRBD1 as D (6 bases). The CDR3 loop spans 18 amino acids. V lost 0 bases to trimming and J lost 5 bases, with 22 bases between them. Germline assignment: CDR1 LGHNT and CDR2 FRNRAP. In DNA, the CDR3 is TGTGCTAGTGGTTTGGTACTTTTAGGGGGTGAAGGAGGGTATGGCTACACCTTC. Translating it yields CASGLVLLGGEGGYGYTF.

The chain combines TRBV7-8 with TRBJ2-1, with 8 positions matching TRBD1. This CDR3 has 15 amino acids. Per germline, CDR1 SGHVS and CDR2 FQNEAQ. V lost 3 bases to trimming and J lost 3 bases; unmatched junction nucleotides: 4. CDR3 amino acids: CASSLGDRHYNEQFF. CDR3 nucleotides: TGTGCCAGCAGCTTGGGGGACAGGCACTACAATGAGCAGTTCTTC.

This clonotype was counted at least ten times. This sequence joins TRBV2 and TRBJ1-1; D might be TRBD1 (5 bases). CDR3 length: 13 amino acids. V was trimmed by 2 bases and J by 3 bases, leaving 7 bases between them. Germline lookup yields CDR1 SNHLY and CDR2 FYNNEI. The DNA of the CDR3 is TGTGCCAGCAGTGAACGGGGGGACACTGAAGCTTTCTTT. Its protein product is CASSERGDTEAFF.

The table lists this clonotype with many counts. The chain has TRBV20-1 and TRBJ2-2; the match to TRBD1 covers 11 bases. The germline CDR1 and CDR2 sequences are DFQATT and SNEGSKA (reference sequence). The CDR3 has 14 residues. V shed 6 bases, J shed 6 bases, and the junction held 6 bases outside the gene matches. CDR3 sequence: CSATGTGGPGELFF. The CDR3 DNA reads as TGCAGTGCCACCGGGACAGGGGGACCCGGGGAGCTGTTTTTT.

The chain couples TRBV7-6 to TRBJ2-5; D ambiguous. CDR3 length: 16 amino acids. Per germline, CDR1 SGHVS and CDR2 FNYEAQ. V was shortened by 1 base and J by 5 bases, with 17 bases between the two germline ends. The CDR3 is CASSLGARSSGETQYF. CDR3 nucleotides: TGTGCCAGCAGCTTAGGGGCCAGGAGCTCCGGGGAGACCCAGTACTTC. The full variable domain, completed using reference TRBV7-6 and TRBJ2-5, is GAGVSQSPRYKVTKRGQDVALRCDPISGHVSLYWYRQALGQGPEFLTYFNYEAQQDKSGLPNDRFSAERPEGSISTLTIQRTEQRDSAMYRCASSLGARSSGETQYFGPGTRLLVL.

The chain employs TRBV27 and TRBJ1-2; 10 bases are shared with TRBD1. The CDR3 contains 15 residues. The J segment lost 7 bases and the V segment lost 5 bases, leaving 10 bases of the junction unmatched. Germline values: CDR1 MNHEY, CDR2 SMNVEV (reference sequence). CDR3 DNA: TGTGCCAGCAGTCCCCAGGACAGGGGGGGTTCTGGCTACACCTTC. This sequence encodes CASSPQDRGGSGYTF.

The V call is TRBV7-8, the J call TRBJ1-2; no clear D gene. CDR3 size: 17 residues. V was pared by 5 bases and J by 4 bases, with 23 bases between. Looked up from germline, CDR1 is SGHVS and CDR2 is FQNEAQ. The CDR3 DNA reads TGTGCCAGCAGCCAGGAGGTCCCTCCCTATTATAGCTATGGCTACACCTTC. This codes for CASSQEVPPYYSYGYTF.

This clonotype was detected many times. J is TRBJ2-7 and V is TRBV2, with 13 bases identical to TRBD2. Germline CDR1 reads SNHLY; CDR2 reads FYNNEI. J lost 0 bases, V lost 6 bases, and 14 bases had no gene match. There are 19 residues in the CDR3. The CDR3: CASSLDRTSGSPSSYEQYF. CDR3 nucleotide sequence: TGTGCCAGCAGCCTCGACCGGACTAGCGGGAGCCCAAGCTCCTACGAGCAGTACTTC.

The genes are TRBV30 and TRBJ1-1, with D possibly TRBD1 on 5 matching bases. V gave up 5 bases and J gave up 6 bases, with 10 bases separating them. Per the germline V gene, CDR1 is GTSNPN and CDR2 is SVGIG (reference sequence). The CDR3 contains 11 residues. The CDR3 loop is CAWGGGAEAFF. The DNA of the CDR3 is TGTGCCTGGGGGGGGGGGGCTGAAGCTTTCTTT.

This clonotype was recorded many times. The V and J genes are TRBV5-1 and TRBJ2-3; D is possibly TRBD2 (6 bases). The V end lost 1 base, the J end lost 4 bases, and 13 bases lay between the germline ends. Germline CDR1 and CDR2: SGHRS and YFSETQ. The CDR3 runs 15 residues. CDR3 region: CASSLLAGRSDTQYF. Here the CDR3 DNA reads TGCGCCAGCAGCTTGTTGGCGGGAAGATCAGATACGCAGTATTTT.

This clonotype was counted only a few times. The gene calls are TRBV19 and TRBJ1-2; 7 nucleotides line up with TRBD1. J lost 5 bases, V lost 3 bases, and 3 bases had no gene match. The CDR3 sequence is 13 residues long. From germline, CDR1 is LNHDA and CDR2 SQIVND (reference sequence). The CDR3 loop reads CASSMGTVYGYTF. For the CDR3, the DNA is TGTGCCAGTAGTATGGGGACAGTTTATGGCTACACCTTC.

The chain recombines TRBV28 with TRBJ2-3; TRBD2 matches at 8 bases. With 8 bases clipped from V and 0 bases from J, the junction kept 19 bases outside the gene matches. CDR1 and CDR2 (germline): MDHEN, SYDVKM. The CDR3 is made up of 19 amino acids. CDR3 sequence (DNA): TGTGCCAGCTCACCACGGCCTACGGGAGGGGGGCTAAGCACAGATACGCAGTATTTT. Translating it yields CASSPRPTGGGLSTDTQYF.

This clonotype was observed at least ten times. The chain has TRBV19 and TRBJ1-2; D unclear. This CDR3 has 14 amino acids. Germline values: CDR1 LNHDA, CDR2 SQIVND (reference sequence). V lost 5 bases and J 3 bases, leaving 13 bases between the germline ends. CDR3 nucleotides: TGTGCCAGTAGTCCAGGAGGAGGCGACTATGGCTACACCTTC. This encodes CASSPGGGDYGYTF.

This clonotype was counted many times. CDR3 sequence reads: CASSYQAGGGYTQYF. The CDR3 DNA reads as TGTGCCAGCAGTTATCAGGCGGGGGGAGGGTATACGCAGTATTTT. V usage is TRBV6-1 and J usage is TRBJ2-3; 8 positions match TRBD2. Per the germline V gene, CDR1 is MNHNS and CDR2 is SASEGT. Trimming cost V 5 bases and J 7 bases; bases outside gene matches: 11. CDR3 size: 15 residues.

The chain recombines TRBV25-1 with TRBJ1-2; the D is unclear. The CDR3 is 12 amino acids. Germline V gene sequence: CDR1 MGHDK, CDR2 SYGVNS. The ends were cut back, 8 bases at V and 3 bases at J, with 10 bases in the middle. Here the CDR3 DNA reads TGTGCCAGCCAGGCGAGGCACTATGGCTACACCTTC. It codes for CASQARHYGYTF.

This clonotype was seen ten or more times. CDR3 in amino acids: CASSLSGTGGGFTEAFF. DNA of the CDR3: TGTGCCAGCTCCCTGTCCGGGACAGGGGGCGGGTTCACTGAAGCTTTCTTT. The rearrangement uses TRBV18 and TRBJ1-1; 12 bases are a match to TRBD1. The V gene end was trimmed by 6 bases and the J gene end by 4 bases; junction bases not matched to a gene: 12. The length of the CDR3 is 17 residues. CDR1 is KGHSH, CDR2 LQKENI, per germline. Together with reference TRBV18 and TRBJ1-1, the CDR3 gives the full variable domain: NAGVMQNPRHLVRRRGQEARLRCSPMKGHSHVYWYRQLPEEGLKFMVYLQKENIIDESGMPKERFSAEFPKEGPSILRIQQVVRGDSAAYFCASSLSGTGGGFTEAFFGQGTRLTVV.

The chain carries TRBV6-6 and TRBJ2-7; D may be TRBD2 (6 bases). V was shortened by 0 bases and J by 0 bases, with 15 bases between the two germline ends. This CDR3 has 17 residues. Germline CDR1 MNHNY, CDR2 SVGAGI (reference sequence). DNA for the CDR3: TGTGCCAGCAGTTACTCTGGGAGGTCGGCAACCTCCTACGAGCAGTACTTC. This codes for CASSYSGRSATSYEQYF.

For the CDR3, the DNA is TGTGCCAGCAGTGAAAGGGGATTTAATGAAAAACTGTTTTTT. Its protein is CASSERGFNEKLFF. The chain is built from TRBV6-1 and TRBJ1-4; a possible D gene is TRBD1 (5 bases). CDR1 and CDR2 (germline): MNHNS, SASEGT. The CDR3 runs to 14 residues. The ends were cut back, 2 bases at V and 4 bases at J, with 8 bases in the middle.

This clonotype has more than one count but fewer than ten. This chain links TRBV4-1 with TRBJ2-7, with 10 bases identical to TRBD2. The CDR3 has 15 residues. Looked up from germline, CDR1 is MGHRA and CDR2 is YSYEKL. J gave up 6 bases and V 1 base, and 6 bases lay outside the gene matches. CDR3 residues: CASSQVHTSGTEQYF. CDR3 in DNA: TGCGCCAGCAGCCAAGTTCATACTAGCGGGACCGAGCAGTACTTC.

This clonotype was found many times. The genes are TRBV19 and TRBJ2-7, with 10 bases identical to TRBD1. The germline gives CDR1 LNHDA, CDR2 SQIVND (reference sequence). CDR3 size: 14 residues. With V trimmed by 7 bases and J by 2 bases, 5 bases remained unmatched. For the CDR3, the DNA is TGTGCCAGTACCTCGGGACAGGGGCCCTACGAGCAGTACTTC. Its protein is CASTSGQGPYEQYF.

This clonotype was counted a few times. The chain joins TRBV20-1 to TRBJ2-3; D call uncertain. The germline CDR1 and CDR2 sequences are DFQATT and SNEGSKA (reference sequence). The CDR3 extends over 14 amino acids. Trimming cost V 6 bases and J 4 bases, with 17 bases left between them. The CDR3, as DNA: TGCAGTGCCCGAGATGGTAGGCGAGCAGATACGCAGTATTTT. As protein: CSARDGRRADTQYF.

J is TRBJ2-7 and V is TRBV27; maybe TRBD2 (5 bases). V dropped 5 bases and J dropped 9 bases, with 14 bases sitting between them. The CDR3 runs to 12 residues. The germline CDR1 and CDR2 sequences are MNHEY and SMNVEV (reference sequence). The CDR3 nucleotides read TGTGCCAGCAGTCAAAGCTCAGGAGGGCAGTACTTC. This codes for CASSQSSGGQYF.

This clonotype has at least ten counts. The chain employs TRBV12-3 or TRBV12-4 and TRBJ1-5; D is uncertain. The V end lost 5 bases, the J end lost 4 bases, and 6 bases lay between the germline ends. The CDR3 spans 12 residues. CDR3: CASSHGNQPQHF. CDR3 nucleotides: TGTGCCAGCAGTCACGGTAATCAGCCCCAGCATTTT.

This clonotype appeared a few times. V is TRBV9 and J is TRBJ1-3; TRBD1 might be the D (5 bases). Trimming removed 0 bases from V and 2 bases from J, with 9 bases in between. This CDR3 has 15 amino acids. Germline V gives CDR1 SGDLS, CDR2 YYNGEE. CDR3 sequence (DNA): TGTGCCAGCAGCGTAGGGGCAGGGACTGGAAACACCATATATTTT. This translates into CASSVGAGTGNTIYF. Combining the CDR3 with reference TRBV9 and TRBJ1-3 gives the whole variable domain DSGVTQTPKHLITATGQRVTLRCSPRSGDLSVYWYQQSLDQGLQFLIQYYNGEERAKGNILERFSAQQFPDLHSELNLSSLELGDSALYFCASSVGAGTGNTIYFGEGSWLTVV.

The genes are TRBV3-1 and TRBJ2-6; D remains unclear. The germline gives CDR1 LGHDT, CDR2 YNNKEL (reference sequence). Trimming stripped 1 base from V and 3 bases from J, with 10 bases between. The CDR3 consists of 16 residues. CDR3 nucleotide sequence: TGTGCCAGCAGCCAAGTATCAGAAGATGGGGCCAACGTCCTGACTTTC. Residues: CASSQVSEDGANVLTF.

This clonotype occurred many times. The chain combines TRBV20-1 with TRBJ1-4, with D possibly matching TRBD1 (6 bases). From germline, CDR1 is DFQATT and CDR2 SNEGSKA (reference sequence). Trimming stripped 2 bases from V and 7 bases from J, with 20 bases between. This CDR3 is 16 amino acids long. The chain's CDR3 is CSARSGVIGDPEKLFF. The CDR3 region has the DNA TGCAGTGCTAGATCAGGGGTAATAGGGGACCCTGAAAAACTGTTTTTT.

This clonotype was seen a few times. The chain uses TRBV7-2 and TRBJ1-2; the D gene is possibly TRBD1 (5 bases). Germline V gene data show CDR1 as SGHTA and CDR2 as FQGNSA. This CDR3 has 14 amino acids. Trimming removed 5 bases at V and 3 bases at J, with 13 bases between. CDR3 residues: CASSQAAGDYGYTF. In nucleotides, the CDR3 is TGTGCCAGCAGCCAGGCGGCGGGGGACTATGGCTACACCTTC. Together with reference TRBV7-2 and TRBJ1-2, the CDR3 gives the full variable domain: GAGVSQSPSNKVTEKGKDVELRCDPISGHTALYWYRQSLGQGLEFLIYFQGNSAPDKSGLPSDRFSAERTGGSVSTLTIQRTQQEDSAVYLCASSQAAGDYGYTFGSGTRLTVV.

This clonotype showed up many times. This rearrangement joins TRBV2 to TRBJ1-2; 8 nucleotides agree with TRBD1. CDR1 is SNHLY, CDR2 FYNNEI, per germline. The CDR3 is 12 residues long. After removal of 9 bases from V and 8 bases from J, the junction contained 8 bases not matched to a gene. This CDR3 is CASRGQGRGYTF. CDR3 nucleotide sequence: TGTGCCAGTAGAGGACAGGGCCGAGGCTACACCTTC.